This paragraph covers one T cell receptor (beta chain) sequence. Its antigen has not been determined. Per-base qualities were not stored, and no clone one base away is much larger. This sample is drawn from a study of post-analysis software for immune sequencing data (dated by TCRdb to the mid-2010s). In the study overall: Relapsing-remitting, secondary progressive and progressive-relapsing multiple sclerosis were recorded as disease courses, and subtype annotation was lacking for some patients. The patient repertoires were compared against about a dozen previously published healthy control repertoires obtained from donors aged roughly 6 to 25 years. A subset of samples was prepared in parallel using single-end sample barcoding, then pooled and co-amplified after Illumina adapter ligation. General study outcomes and caveats: When samples were clustered directly using the F measure, samples prepared in the same batch co-clustered strongly, which prompted a batch-effect correction. Significantly lower normalized Chao1 diversity was found in multiple sclerosis patients than in controls, suggesting substantial peripheral T-cell clonal expansion. The control group was slightly older than the multiple sclerosis patient group. Roughly 5 TRBV segments, including TRBV5-6, TRBV5-1 and TRBV20-1, were significantly more frequent in patients than controls.

TCR beta repertoires were profiled from peripheral blood of 13 young patients with multiple sclerosis to demonstrate the VDJtools post-analysis software. The multiple sclerosis patients were children and adolescents ranging in age from 6 to 15 years. The library was produced with PCR. TCRdb records Illumina HiSeq 2500 as the sequencer. To reduce PCR and sequencing biases, unique molecular identifiers were built into the TCR beta cDNA libraries. Roughly 0.5 million cDNA molecules were obtained per 1 to 10 million input T cells, so each molecule approximated one T cell. The same protocol used for the earlier healthy control dataset was applied to prepare and sequence the patient libraries. Within a given batch, samples were prepared together, multiplexed and sequenced on the same HiSeq lane. The published analysis was carried out like this. Raw barcoded reads were processed with MIGEC, discarding single-read molecular identifier groups before consensus assembly and CDR3 extraction. VDJtools was used for post-analysis of the clonotype tables, with diversity normalized by down-sampling every dataset to the smallest sample size. Repertoire overlap clustering matched CDR3 amino acid but not nucleotide sequences to correct batch-related cross-sample contamination. The public reads were reprocessed in TCRdb via fastp at Q25 and MiXCR, keeping in-frame beta chains. All rows with the same CDR3 protein become a single entry with the most common DNA and genes. The V and J calls shown here were made by TCRdb, not taken from the authors' results. This sample comprises more than 500,000 distinct CDR3 sequences, 30% to 40% of them detected only once. About 6% of the sample is in the top ten clones.

V and J are truncated by 8 bases and 3 bases respectively, leaving an intervening sequence of 13 bases. CDR1 and CDR2, per the germline V gene (reference sequence), are SEHNR and FQNEAQ. There are 13 amino acids in the CDR3, from cysteine to phenylalanine inclusive. Just the 39-base CDR3 DNA is kept, in frame starting at base 1. The chain uses TRBV7-9 and TRBJ2-5, with the D gene tentatively TRBD1 or TRBD2, based on 6 matching bases in each. This TCR derives from a girl between 2 and 17 years old with multiple sclerosis. The sample comprised blood. The CDR3 corresponds to CASQTGLKETQYF. The DNA reads TGTGCCAGCCAGACAGGACTAAAAGAGACCCAGTACTTC.